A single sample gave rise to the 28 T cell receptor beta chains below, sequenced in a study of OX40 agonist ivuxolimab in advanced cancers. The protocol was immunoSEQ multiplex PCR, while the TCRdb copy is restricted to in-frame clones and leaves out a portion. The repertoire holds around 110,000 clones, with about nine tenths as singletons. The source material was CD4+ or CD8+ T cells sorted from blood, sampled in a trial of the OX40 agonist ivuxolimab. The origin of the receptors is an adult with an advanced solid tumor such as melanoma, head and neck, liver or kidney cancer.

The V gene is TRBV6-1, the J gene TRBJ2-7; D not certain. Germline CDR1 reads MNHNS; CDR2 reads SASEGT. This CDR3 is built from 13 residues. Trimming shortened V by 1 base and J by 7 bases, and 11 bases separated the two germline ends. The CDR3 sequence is CASSEGTLTEQYF. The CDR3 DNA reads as TGTGCCAGCAGTGAAGGGACCCTGACTGAGCAGTACTTC.

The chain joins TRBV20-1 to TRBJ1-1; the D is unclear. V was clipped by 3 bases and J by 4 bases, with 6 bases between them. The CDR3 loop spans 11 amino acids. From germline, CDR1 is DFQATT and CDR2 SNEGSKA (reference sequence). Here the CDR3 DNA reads TGCAGTGCTAGTAGAGGCACTGAAGCTTTCTTT. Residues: CSASRGTEAFF.

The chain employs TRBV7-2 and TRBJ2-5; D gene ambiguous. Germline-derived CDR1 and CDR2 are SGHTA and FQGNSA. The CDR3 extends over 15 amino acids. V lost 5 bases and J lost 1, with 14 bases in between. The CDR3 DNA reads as TGTGCCAGCAGCCCCCTGGGTCGAATCCAAGAGACCCAGTACTTC. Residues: CASSPLGRIQETQYF.

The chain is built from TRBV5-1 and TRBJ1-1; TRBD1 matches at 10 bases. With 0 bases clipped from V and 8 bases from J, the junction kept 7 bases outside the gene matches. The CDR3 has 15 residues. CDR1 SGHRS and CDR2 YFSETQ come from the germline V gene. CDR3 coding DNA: TGCGCCAGCAGCTTGGATGGACAGGGGGGTGTCGAAGCTTTCTTT. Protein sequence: CASSLDGQGGVEAFF.

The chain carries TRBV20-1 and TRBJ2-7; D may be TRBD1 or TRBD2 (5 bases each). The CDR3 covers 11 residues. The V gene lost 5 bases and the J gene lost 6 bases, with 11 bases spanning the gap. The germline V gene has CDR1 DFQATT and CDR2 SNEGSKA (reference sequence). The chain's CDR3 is CSAYQGAEQYF. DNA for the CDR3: TGCAGTGCTTACCAGGGAGCCGAGCAGTACTTC.

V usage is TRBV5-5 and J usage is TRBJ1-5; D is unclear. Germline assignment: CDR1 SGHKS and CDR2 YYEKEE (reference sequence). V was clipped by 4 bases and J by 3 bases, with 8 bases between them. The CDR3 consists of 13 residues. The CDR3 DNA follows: TGTGCCAGCAGCCCTAACGACAATCAGCCCCAGCATTTT. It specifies CASSPNDNQPQHF. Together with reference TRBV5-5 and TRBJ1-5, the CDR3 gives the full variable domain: DAGVTQSPTHLIKTRGQQVTLRCSPISGHKSVSWYQQVLGQGPQFIFQYYEKEERGRGNFPDRFSARQFPNYSSELNVNALLLGDSALYLCASSPNDNQPQHFGDGTRLSIL.

CDR3: CSAGQENYEQYF. The CDR3 DNA sequence: TGCAGCGCGGGACAAGAAAACTACGAGCAGTACTTC. V gene TRBV29-1 combines with J gene TRBJ2-7; maybe TRBD1 (6 bases). The germline gives CDR1 SQVTM, CDR2 ANQGSEA. This CDR3 has 12 residues. Trimming took off 7 bases at V and 3 bases at J, with 13 bases between the two ends.

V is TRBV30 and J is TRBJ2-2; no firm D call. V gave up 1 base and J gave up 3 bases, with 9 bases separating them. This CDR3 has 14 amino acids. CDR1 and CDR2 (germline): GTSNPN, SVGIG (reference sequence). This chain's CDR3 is CAWSAGLDTGELFF. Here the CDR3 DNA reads TGTGCCTGGAGTGCAGGCCTTGACACCGGGGAGCTGTTTTTT.

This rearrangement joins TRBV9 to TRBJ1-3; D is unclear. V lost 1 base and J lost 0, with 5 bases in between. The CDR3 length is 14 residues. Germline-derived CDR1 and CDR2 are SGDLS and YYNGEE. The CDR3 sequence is CASSVYSSGNTIYF. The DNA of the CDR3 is TGTGCCAGCAGCGTATATTCCTCTGGAAACACCATATATTTT.

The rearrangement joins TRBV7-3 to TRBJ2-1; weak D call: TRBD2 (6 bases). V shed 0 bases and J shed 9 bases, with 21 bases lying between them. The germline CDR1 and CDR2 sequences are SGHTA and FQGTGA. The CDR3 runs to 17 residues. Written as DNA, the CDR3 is TGTGCCAGCAGCTTAACGAGGGGCACAGGCTACGGGGGTGAGCAGTTCTTC. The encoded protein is CASSLTRGTGYGGEQFF.

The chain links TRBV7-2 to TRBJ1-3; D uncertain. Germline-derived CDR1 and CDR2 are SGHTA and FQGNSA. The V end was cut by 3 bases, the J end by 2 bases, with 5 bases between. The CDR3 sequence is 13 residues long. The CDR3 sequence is CASSFEAGNTIYF. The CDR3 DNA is TGTGCCAGCAGCTTTGAGGCTGGAAACACCATATATTTT. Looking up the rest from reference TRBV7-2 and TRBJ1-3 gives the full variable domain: GAGVSQSPSNKVTEKGKDVELRCDPISGHTALYWYRQSLGQGLEFLIYFQGNSAPDKSGLPSDRFSAERTGGSVSTLTIQRTQQEDSAVYLCASSFEAGNTIYFGEGSWLTVV.

CDR3 sequence reads: CASSLDMGELFF. DNA of the CDR3: TGTGCCAGCAGCTTGGACATGGGGGAACTGTTTTTT. This rearrangement joins TRBV5-4 to TRBJ1-4, with D tentatively TRBD1 (5 bases). The CDR3 runs 12 residues. The germline gives CDR1 SGHNT, CDR2 YYREEE (reference sequence). V was shortened by 0 bases and J by 12 bases, with 9 bases between the two germline ends.

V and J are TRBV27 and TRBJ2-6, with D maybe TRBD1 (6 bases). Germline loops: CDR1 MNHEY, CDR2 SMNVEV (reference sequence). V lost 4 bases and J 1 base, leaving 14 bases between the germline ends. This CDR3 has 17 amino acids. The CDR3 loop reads CASSSRGISSGANVLTF. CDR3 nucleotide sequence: TGTGCCAGCAGTTCCAGGGGCATCTCTTCTGGGGCCAACGTCCTGACTTTC.

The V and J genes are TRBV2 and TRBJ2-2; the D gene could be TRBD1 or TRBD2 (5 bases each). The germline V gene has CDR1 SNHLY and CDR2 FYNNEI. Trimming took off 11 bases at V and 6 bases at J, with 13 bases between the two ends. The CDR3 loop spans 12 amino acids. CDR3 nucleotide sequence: TGTGCCCAAGGGACGGGTTCCGGGGAGCTGTTTTTT. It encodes CAQGTGSGELFF.

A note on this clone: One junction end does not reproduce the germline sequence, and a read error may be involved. CDR3 amino acids: CASNQGHKDYGYTF. The CDR3 nucleotides are TGTGCCAGCAACCAGGGGCATAAGGACTATGGCTACACCTTC. The V and J genes are TRBV5-1 and TRBJ1-2; maybe TRBD1 (6 bases). The CDR3 consists of 14 residues. From germline, CDR1 is SGHRS and CDR2 YFSETQ.

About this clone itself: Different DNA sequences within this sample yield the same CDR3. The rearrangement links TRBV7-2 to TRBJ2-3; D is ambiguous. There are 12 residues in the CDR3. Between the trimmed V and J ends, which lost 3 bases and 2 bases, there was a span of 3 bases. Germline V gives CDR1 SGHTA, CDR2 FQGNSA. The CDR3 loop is CASSFYTDTQYF. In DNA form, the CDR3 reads TGTGCCAGCAGCTTTTACACAGATACGCAGTATTTT.

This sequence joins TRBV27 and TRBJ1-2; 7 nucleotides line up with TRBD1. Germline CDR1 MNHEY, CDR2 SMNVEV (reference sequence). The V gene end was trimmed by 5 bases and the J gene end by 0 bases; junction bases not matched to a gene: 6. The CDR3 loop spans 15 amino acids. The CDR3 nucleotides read TGTGCCAGCAGTATCACGGGACAGTCTAACTATGGCTACACCTTC. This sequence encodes CASSITGQSNYGYTF.

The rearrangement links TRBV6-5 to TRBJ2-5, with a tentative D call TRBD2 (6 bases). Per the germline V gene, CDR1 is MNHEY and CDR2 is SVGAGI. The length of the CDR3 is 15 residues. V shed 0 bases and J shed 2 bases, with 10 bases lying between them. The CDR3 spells CASSYSWTIQETQYF. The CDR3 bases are TGTGCCAGCAGTTACTCATGGACTATTCAAGAGACCCAGTACTTC.

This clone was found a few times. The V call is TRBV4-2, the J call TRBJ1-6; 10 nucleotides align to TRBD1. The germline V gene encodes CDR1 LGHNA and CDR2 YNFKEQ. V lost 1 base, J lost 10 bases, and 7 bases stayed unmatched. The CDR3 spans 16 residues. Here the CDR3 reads CASSQVRTGGGSPLHF. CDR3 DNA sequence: TGTGCCAGCAGCCAAGTAAGGACAGGGGGAGGCTCACCCCTCCACTTT.

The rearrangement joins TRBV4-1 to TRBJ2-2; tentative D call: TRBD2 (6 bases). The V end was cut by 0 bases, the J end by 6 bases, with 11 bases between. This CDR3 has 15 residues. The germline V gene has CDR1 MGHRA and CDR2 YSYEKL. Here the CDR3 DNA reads TGCGCCAGCAGCCAAGAGGTGGGAGGTCCCGGGGAGCTGTTTTTT. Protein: CASSQEVGGPGELFF.

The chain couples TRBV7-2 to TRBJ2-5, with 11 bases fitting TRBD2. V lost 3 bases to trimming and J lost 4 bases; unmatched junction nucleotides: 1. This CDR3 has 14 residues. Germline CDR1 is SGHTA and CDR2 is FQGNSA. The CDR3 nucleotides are TGTGCCAGCAGCTTTAGCGGGGGGGGAGAGACCCAGTACTTC. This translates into CASSFSGGGETQYF. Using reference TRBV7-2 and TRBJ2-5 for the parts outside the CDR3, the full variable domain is GAGVSQSPSNKVTEKGKDVELRCDPISGHTALYWYRQSLGQGLEFLIYFQGNSAPDKSGLPSDRFSAERTGGSVSTLTIQRTQQEDSAVYLCASSFSGGGETQYFGPGTRLLVL.

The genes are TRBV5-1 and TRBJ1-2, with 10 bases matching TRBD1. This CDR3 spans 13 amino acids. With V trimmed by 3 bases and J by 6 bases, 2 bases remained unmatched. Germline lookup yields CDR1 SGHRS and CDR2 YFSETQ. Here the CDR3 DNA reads TGCGCCAGCAGCTGGGGGACAGGGGATGGCTACACCTTC. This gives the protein CASSWGTGDGYTF.

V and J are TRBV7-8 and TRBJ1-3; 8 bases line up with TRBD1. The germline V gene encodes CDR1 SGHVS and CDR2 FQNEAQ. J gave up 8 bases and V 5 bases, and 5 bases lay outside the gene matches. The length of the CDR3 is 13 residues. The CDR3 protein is CASSQDREDTIYF. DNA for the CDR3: TGTGCCAGCAGCCAGGACAGGGAGGACACCATATATTTT.

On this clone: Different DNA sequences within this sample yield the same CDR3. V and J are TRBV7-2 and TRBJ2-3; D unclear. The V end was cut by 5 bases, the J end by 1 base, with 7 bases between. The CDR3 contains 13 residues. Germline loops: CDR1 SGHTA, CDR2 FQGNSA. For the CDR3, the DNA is TGTGCCAGCAGCCCCCCGGGCACAGATACGCAGTATTTT. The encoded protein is CASSPPGTDTQYF.

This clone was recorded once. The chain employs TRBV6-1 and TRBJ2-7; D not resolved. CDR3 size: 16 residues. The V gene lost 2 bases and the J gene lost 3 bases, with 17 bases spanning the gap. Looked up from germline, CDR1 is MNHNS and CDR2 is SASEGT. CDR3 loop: CASSERWEGPFYEQYF. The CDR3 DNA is TGTGCCAGCAGTGAAAGGTGGGAAGGGCCCTTCTACGAGCAGTACTTC.

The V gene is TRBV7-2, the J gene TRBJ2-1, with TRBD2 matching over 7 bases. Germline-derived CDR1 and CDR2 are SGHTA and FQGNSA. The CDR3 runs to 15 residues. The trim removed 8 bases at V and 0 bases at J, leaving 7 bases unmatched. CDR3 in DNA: TGTGCCAGCTATGAGACTAGCAGCTCCTACAATGAGCAGTTCTTC. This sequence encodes CASYETSSSYNEQFF.

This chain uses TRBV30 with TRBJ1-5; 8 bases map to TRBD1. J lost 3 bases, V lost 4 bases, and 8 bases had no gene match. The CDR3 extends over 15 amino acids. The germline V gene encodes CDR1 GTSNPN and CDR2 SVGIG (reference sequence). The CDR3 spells CAWTRQGRNNQPQHF. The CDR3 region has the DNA TGTGCCTGGACCAGACAGGGGCGGAACAATCAGCCCCAGCATTTT.

CDR3 region: CASSMGGTRAVTF. Written as DNA, the CDR3 is TGTGCCAGTAGTATGGGGGGGACCCGCGCGGTGACTTTC. The V and J genes are TRBV19 and TRBJ2-6; TRBD2 agrees at 7 bases. Trimming at V came to 3 bases and at J to 17 bases, leaving 10 bases not matched to a gene. CDR3 length: 13 residues. CDR1 is LNHDA, CDR2 SQIVND, per germline (reference sequence).